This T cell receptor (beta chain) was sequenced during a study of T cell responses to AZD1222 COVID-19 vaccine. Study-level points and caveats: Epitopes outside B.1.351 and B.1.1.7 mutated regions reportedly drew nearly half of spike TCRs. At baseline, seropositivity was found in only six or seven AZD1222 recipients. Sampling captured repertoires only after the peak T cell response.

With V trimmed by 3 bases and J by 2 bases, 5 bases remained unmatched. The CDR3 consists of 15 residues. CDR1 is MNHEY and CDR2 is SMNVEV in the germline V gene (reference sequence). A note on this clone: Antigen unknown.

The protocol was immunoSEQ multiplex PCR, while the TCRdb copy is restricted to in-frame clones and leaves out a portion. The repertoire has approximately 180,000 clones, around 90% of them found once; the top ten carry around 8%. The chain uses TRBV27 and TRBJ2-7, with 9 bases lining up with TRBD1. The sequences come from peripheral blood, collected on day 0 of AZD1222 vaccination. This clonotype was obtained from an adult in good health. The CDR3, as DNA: TGTGCCAGCAGTTTGGGTGGGGACAGGGCCTACGAGCAGTACTTC. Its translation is CASSLGGDRAYEQYF.